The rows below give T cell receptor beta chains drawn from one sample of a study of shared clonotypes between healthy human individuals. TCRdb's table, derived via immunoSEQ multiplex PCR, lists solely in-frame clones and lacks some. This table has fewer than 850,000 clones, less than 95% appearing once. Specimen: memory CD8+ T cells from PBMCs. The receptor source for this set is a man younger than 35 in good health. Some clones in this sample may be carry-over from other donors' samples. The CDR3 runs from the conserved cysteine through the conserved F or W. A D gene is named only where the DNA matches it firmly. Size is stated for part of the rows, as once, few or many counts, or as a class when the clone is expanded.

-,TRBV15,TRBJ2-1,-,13,CATGRGSYNEQFF,TGTGCCACCGGCAGGGGATCCTACAATGAGCAGTTCTTC
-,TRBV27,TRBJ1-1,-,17,CASRSLRRGATNTEAFF,TGTGCCAGCAGATCTCTTAGACGGGGGGCGACCAACACTGAAGCTTTCTTT
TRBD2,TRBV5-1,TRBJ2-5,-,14,CASSELAGGETQYF,TGCGCCAGCAGCGAACTAGCGGGAGGGGAGACCCAGTACTTC
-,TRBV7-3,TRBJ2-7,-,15,CASSLGGGASYEQYF,TGTGCCAGCAGCTTAGGGGGAGGAGCCTCCTACGAGCAGTACTTC
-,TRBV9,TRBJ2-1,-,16,CASSVARGALYNEQFF,TGTGCCAGCAGCGTAGCTAGGGGAGCCTTATACAATGAGCAGTTCTTC
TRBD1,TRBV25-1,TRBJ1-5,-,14,CASSGQGLHQPQHF,TGTGCCAGCAGTGGACAGGGGCTGCATCAGCCCCAGCATTTT
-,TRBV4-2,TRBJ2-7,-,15,CASSQETTSHYEQYF,TGTGCCAGCAGCCAAGAGACGACCAGCCATTACGAGCAGTACTTC
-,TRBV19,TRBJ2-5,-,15,CASSIGLRYGETQYF,TGTGCCAGTAGTATCGGACTAAGGTACGGGGAGACCCAGTACTTC
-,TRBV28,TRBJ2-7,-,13,CASSFEETYEQYF,TGTGCCAGCAGTTTCGAGGAGACCTACGAGCAGTACTTC
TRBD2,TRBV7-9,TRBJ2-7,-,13,CASTTQRGSEQYF,TGTGCCAGCACCACCCAGCGGGGGTCCGAGCAGTACTTC
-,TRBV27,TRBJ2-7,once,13,CASSLLRSAEQYF,TGTGCCAGCAGTTTATTGAGGTCGGCCGAGCAGTACTTC
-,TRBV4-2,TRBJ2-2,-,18,CASSQDSGQGPYTGELFF,TGTGCCAGCAGCCAAGATTCGGGGCAGGGACCATACACCGGGGAGCTGTTTTTT
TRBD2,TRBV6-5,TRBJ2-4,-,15,CASSQGSRGGNIQYF,TGTGCCAGCAGTCAAGGGAGTCGGGGGGGAAACATTCAGTACTTC
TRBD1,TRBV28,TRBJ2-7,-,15,CASSPGTGTTYEQYF,TGTGCCAGCAGTCCCGGGACAGGGACAACCTACGAGCAGTACTTC
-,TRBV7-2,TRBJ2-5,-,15,CASSLGAGEGETQYF,TGTGCCAGCAGCTTAGGAGCAGGGGAGGGGGAGACCCAGTACTTC
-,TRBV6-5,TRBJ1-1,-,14,CASSYYQGNTEAFF,TGTGCCAGCAGTTACTACCAGGGGAACACTGAAGCTTTCTTT
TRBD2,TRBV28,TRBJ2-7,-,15,CASSPLRGSRNEQYF,TGTGCCAGCAGTCCCCTTCGCGGGAGCCGGAACGAGCAGTACTTC
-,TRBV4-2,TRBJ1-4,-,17,CASSQDAPGATNEKLFF,TGTGCCAGCAGCCAAGATGCGCCGGGTGCAACTAATGAAAAACTGTTTTTT
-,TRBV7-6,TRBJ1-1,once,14,CASSLDFRAGEAFF,TGTGCCAGCAGCTTAGATTTTCGGGCAGGGGAAGCTTTCTTT
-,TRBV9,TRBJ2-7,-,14,CASSVGGRAYEQYF,TGTGCCAGCAGCGTAGGGGGCAGGGCCTACGAGCAGTACTTC
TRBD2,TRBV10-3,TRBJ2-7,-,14,CAISEGGGIYEQYF,TGTGCCATCAGTGAGGGCGGGGGGATCTACGAGCAGTACTTC
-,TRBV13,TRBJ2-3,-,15,CASSSSGGLADTQYF,TGTGCCAGCAGCTCATCAGGGGGACTAGCAGATACGCAGTATTTT
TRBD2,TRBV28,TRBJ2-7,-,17,CASSLGTSGLSSYEQYF,TGTGCCAGCAGTTTAGGGACTAGCGGGCTTTCGAGTTACGAGCAGTACTTC
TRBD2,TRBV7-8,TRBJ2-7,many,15,CASSLGWGLAYEQYF,TGTGCCAGCAGCTTAGGGTGGGGACTAGCCTACGAGCAGTACTTC
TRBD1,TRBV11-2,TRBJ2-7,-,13,CASRRTGFSEQYF,TGTGCCAGCAGACGGACAGGGTTTTCCGAGCAGTACTTC
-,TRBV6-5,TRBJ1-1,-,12,CASSPKRAEAFF,TGTGCCAGCAGCCCAAAACGGGCTGAAGCTTTCTTT
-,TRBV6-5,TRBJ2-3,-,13,CASSRASTDTQYF,TGTGCCAGCAGCCGGGCTAGCACAGATACGCAGTATTTT
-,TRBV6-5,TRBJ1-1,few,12,CASSADSFEAFF,TGTGCCAGCAGTGCGGACAGTTTTGAAGCTTTCTTT
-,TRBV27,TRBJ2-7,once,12,CASSFGGGMQYF,TGTGCCAGCAGTTTCGGTGGGGGAATGCAGTACTTC
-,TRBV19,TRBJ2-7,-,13,CASKETGGREQYF,TGTGCCAGTAAGGAGACAGGAGGTCGCGAGCAGTACTTC
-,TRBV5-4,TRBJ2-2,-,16,CASSPTDSANTGELFF,TGTGCCAGCAGCCCTACTGACAGTGCGAACACCGGGGAGCTGTTTTTT
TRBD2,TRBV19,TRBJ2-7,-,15,CASSIGGGSRGEQYF,TGTGCCAGTAGTATAGGCGGGGGATCGCGGGGCGAGCAGTACTTC
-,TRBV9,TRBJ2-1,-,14,CASSPGLGDNEQFF,TGTGCCAGCAGCCCCGGCTTGGGAGACAATGAGCAGTTCTTC
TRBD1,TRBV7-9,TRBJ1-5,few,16,CASSETGTRSNQPQHF,TGTGCCAGCAGCGAGACAGGGACGAGGAGCAATCAGCCCCAGCATTTT
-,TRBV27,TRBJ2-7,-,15,CASSLFAGIRDEQYF,TGTGCCAGCAGTTTATTTGCGGGGATAAGGGACGAGCAGTACTTC
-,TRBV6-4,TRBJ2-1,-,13,CASSGDRGNEQFF,TGTGCCAGCAGTGGGGATAGAGGCAATGAGCAGTTCTTC
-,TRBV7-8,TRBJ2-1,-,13,CATAREQYNEQFF,TGTGCCACAGCCCGGGAGCAATACAATGAGCAGTTCTTC
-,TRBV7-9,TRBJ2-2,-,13,CASSWGVTGELFF,TGTGCCAGCAGCTGGGGGGTGACCGGGGAGCTGTTTTTT
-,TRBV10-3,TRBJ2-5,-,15,CAISDSVDSRETQYF,TGTGCCATCAGTGACTCGGTAGACAGCCGGGAGACCCAGTACTTC
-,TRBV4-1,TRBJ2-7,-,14,CASSQRLGPPEQYF,TGCGCCAGCAGCCAGAGGCTCGGGCCTCCCGAGCAGTACTTC
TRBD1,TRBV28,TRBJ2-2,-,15,CASSQTGENTGELFF,TGTGCCAGCAGCCAAACAGGGGAGAACACCGGGGAGCTGTTTTTT
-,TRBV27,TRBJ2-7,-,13,CASSMDPSYEQYF,TGTGCCAGCAGCATGGACCCATCCTACGAGCAGTACTTC
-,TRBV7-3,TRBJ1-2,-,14,CASSPNGGRYGYTF,TGTGCCAGCAGCCCAAACGGTGGGCGCTATGGCTACACCTTC
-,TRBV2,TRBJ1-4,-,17,CASSVRRASATNEKLFF,TGTGCCAGCAGTGTAAGGAGGGCATCCGCAACTAATGAAAAACTGTTTTTT
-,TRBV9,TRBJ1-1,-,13,CASGEGPGTEAFF,TGTGCCAGCGGGGAGGGACCCGGCACTGAAGCTTTCTTT
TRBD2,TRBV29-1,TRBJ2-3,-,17,CSVVRWQPRGDADTQYF,TGCAGCGTTGTGAGATGGCAGCCCCGGGGGGATGCAGATACGCAGTATTTT
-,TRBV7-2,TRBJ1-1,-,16,CASSSRQATGGTEAFF,TGTGCCAGCAGCTCGAGACAGGCAACGGGAGGGACTGAAGCTTTCTTT
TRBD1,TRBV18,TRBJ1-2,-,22,CASSPEHLTGGVTRDLRYGYTF,TGTGCCAGCTCACCCGAGCACTTGACAGGGGGAGTCACGCGGGACCTCAGATATGGCTACACCTTC